The present T cell receptor (beta chain) was sequenced within a study of blood T cell repertoires in COVID-19. For the study at large: From the United States, Italy and Spain came samples of acute and convalescent COVID-19. T cells, B-cell-depleted T cells, or PBMCs provided the cDNA or gDNA that served as material.

As originally analysed: The authors estimated nucleated cell counts from reference gene primer amplification. Sequencing used immunoSEQ multiplex PCR; TCRdb keeps in-frame clones, though not all of them. V and J calls and clone size follow that table, whereas D and trimming were derived from the DNA. The sample includes around 55,000 clones, over 75% of them seen just once. Germline V CDR1 and CDR2: MNHEY, SVGAGI. Germline trimming cut 11 bases from V and 0 bases from J; bases unmatched to any gene: 7. The CDR3 loop spans 15 amino acids. The receptor was derived from a human donor in a cohort sampled during active COVID-19. The rearrangement uses TRBV6-5 and TRBJ2-6; 7 bases agree with TRBD1. The sample taken for sequencing was peripheral blood. CDR3 nucleotides: TGTGCCGCCTCGGGACAGAGCTCTGGGGCCAACGTCCTGACTTTC. Residues: CAASGQSSGANVLTF.